This TCR beta chain was recorded in a study of control samples from healthy donors and cancer patients. Sequencing used immunoSEQ multiplex PCR; TCRdb keeps in-frame clones, though not all of them. The sample records about 150,000 clones, 93% being singletons. The germline V and J ends were trimmed by 11 bases and 2 bases, with 12 bases remaining between them. Germline V gene lookup returns CDR1 ENHRY and CDR2 SYGVKD. This CDR3 comprises 12 residues. The sequence was collected from a man younger than 35 in good health. The chain carries TRBV10-3 and TRBJ1-1, with unresolved D. The sample taken for sequencing was blood. CDR3 nucleotides: TGTGCCGGCCGGACCCCTAACACTGAAGCTTTCTTT. It translates to CAGRTPNTEAFF.